Given below is one T cell receptor beta chain in context. TCRdb re-analysed the RT-PCR reads in MiXCR, keeping a single row per CDR3 protein. The sample holds 650,000 to 800,000 distinct CDR3 sequences; more than 13% are singletons and the top ten take 3.6%. Germline V gives CDR1 DFQATT, CDR2 SNEGSKA (reference sequence). Between the trimmed V and J ends, which lost 5 bases and 1 base, there was a span of 13 bases. The CDR3 is 14 residues long. The specimen was memory CD4+ T cells from blood. The sequence was collected from a female donor in good health, serving as a healthy control. V usage is TRBV20-1 and J usage is TRBJ2-3, with D perhaps matching TRBD2 (6 bases). The CDR3 loop is CSAWDSRGTDTQYF. The CDR3 DNA sequence: TGCAGTGCTTGGGACTCGAGGGGCACAGATACGCAGTATTTT.